This T cell receptor beta chain originates from a study of cytomegalovirus exposure and HLA in healthy donors. V gave up 3 bases and J gave up 3 bases, with 13 bases separating them. Germline values: CDR1 SGDLS, CDR2 YYNGEE. The CDR3 totals 16 residues. PCR used 60 Vbeta primers and 13 Jbeta primers. The repertoire was sequenced with immunoSEQ multiplex PCR; TCRdb's copy has only in-frame clones and lacks some. Of fewer than 85,000 clones listed, roughly 70% are singletons. V and J are TRBV9 and TRBJ1-6, with a tentative D call TRBD1 (5 bases). Input material: PBMCs. The TCR sequence derives from a woman in her 40s in good health and CMV-seropositive. CDR3 region: CASSGTGQVYNSPLHF. CDR3 DNA sequence: TGTGCCAGCAGCGGAACAGGTCAAGTCTATAATTCACCCCTCCACTTT.